A selection of T cell receptor beta chains follows, all from one sample in a study of T-cell reconstitution after alpha-beta-depleted transplantation in children. TCRdb used MiXCR to reprocess the PCR reads, holding one entry per CDR3 protein. In the table there are about 230,000 distinct CDR3 sequences, roughly a tenth of which are singletons. This material consisted of PBMCs, taken before TCRalphabeta/CD19-depleted stem cell transplant. Receptors were obtained from a child less than two years old with acute myeloid leukemia, due to receive a stem cell transplant. CDR3s include the opening cysteine and the closing phenylalanine or tryptophan. For some rows the clone size is stated as once, few or many, or as a class when expanded; others skip it.

J gene	V gene	clone size	CDR3 protein
TRBJ2-7	TRBV28	few	CASRPGTGPSYEQYF
TRBJ1-1	TRBV7-3	many	CASSPGALTEAFF
TRBJ1-2	TRBV2	many	CASSYRHGNGYTF
TRBJ2-2	TRBV20-1	many	CSATPGGAGGELFF
TRBJ1-1	TRBV5-1	many	CASSGVGVMNTEAFF
TRBJ2-7	TRBV3-1	NA	CASRRGGGVYEQYF
TRBJ1-5	TRBV10-3	NA	CAIGTAHHPQHF
TRBJ1-6	TRBV25-1	many	CASRQVDNSPLHF
TRBJ1-4	TRBV28	many	CASSGRGLDEKLFF
TRBJ1-5	TRBV25-1	many	CASSDLSTHSNQPQHF
TRBJ2-1	TRBV30	NA	CATGETSYNEQFF
TRBJ1-1	TRBV11-1	many	CASSLTDLRTEAFF
TRBJ2-7	TRBV7-2	NA	CASSLARGYEQYF
TRBJ1-1	TRBV6-5	many	CASSPRTGEPSEAFF
TRBJ2-2	TRBV6-5	many	CASSYHGAPDTGELFF
TRBJ2-1	TRBV4-1	NA	CASSQDPGLFYNEQFF
TRBJ2-1	TRBV20-1	NA	CSAAGTVFYNEQFF
TRBJ2-7	TRBV3-1	many	CASSQRTSGTYEQYF
TRBJ2-4	TRBV28	many	CASSRSYRGAKNIQYF
TRBJ2-3	TRBV3-1	many	CASSQVGQADTQYF
TRBJ2-7	TRBV7-9	many	CASSRGRYEQYF
TRBJ2-3	TRBV10-3	many	CAISERLTDTQYF
TRBJ2-7	TRBV7-2	NA	CASSLEVGATYEQYF
TRBJ1-2	TRBV7-9	many	CASSTRDSTNYGYTF
TRBJ1-2	TRBV7-9	NA	CASSLDRDNYGYTF
TRBJ2-3	TRBV10-3	NA	CATQLEGTQYF
TRBJ1-4	TRBV28	many	CASKGGNLATNEKLFF
TRBJ2-2	TRBV5-1	many	CASSLGLAGVGELFF
TRBJ2-7	TRBV29-1	many	CGASGSPGEQYF
TRBJ2-2	TRBV9	many	CASSAGGGQNTGELFF
TRBJ2-7	TRBV3-1	many	CASSRNPGLASYEQYF
TRBJ2-1	TRBV11-2	many	CASSLAGTHNEQFF
TRBJ1-1	TRBV5-1	many	CASSSLILGTGENTEAFF
TRBJ1-6	TRBV5-1	many	CASSLTGGGRDSPLHF
TRBJ1-5	TRBV7-7	many	CASSPDLNQPQHF
TRBJ2-2	TRBV6-5	many	CASSSLPGQGNTGELFF
TRBJ2-3	TRBV12-3/TRBV12-4	many	CASSPPEPTDTQYF
TRBJ1-2	TRBV4-2	many	CASSQDGTGGAAYGYTF
TRBJ1-3	TRBV5-1	many	CASSPTGFGNTIYF
TRBJ2-1	TRBV20-1	many	CSARTSGDYYNEQFF
TRBJ2-1	TRBV3-1	once	CASSSGAGRGEQFF
TRBJ2-1	TRBV20-1	NA	CCAMVPGLAGISTYNEQFF
TRBJ1-1	TRBV6-1	NA	CASSPRSARTEAFF
TRBJ2-5	TRBV18	many	CASSLIRQETQYF
TRBJ1-2	TRBV7-3	many	CASSLMGGAGTDYGYTF
TRBJ1-5	TRBV12-3/TRBV12-4	many	CASSRDSVDQPQHF
TRBJ2-1	TRBV20-1	many	CSAREGALGEQFF
TRBJ2-1	TRBV5-1	few	CASSLEILAGGPNEQFF